This TCR beta chain was documented in a study of blood T cell repertoires in COVID-19. Overall study context: Samples of COVID-19 (acute and convalescent) were obtained from the United States, Italy and Spain. PBMCs, B-cell-depleted T cells, or T cells were the source of the cDNA or gDNA that made up the material.

V was pared by 5 bases and J by 7 bases, with 24 bases between. Germline lookup yields CDR1 LNHNV and CDR2 YYDKDF (reference sequence). The CDR3 is made up of 16 amino acids. In the authors' workflow: Amplified reference gene primers provided the basis for estimating nucleated cell counts. Profiling relied on immunoSEQ multiplex PCR, and the TCRdb table lists in-frame clones only, not all of them. V, J and clone size reflect that table, while D and trimming were determined from the DNA. The sample lists approximately 77,000 clones, roughly 80% seen once, with less than 6% in the top ten. This clonotype originated in a woman in her seventies with acute or convalescent COVID-19. The chain employs TRBV15 and TRBJ2-7, with TRBD1 as a possible D gene (6 bases). Sample: peripheral blood. This chain's CDR3 is CATSPQGRGIVGEQYF. Written as DNA, the CDR3 is TGTGCCACCAGCCCACAGGGAAGAGGCATCGTGGGGGAGCAGTACTTC.